A single sample gave rise to the 2 T cell receptor beta chains below, sequenced in a study of PD-1 blockade in classical Hodgkin lymphoma. Using immunoSEQ multiplex PCR, the repertoire was profiled, and TCRdb retains in-frame clones only, with some absent. The profile shows fewer than 65,000 clones, roughly nine tenths of them singletons. With no exception, relapse followed autologous stem cell transplantation in all patients, and brentuximab vedotin exposure varied. Specimen: peripheral blood mononuclear cells (PBMCs), collected at baseline. All receptors come from a human donor with classical Hodgkin lymphoma.

The table lists this clone with a count of one. The V and J genes are TRBV7-6 and TRBJ2-2, with 9 bases that match TRBD1. J was trimmed by 5 bases and V by 4 bases; bases with no gene match: 5. The CDR3 consists of 15 residues. Germline CDR1 and CDR2: SGHVS and FNYEAQ. DNA for the CDR3: TGTGCCAGCAGCTCCTACAGGGGGCGTACCGGGGAGCTGTTTTTT. The encoded protein is CASSSYRGRTGELFF. Full variable domain (remainder filled in from reference TRBV7-6 and TRBJ2-2): GAGVSQSPRYKVTKRGQDVALRCDPISGHVSLYWYRQALGQGPEFLTYFNYEAQQDKSGLPNDRFSAERPEGSISTLTIQRTEQRDSAMYRCASSSYRGRTGELFFGEGSRLTVL.

The chain is built from TRBV7-9 and TRBJ1-2; a possible D gene is TRBD1 (5 bases). Germline V gene data show CDR1 as SEHNR and CDR2 as FQNEAQ (reference sequence). CDR3 length: 14 amino acids. Trimming shortened V by 5 bases and J by 2 bases, and 12 bases separated the two germline ends. CDR3 sequence (DNA): TGTGCCAGCAGCCCCCCGGGGGGGAACTATGGCTACACCTTC. Translating gives CASSPPGGNYGYTF. The variable domain in full, completed from reference TRBV7-9 and TRBJ1-2, reads DTGVSQNPRHKITKRGQNVTFRCDPISEHNRLYWYRQTLGQGPEFLTYFQNEAQLEKSRLLSDRFSAERPKGSFSTLEIQRTEQGDSAMYLCASSPPGGNYGYTFGSGTRLTVV.